This T cell receptor beta chain came from a study of beta chain features in type 1 diabetes. Since all of the isolated RNA was reverse transcribed, expressed TCRB transcripts were what got sequenced. Naive, central memory and regulatory T cell samples averaged about 3.5 million reads. This table comes from immunoSEQ multiplex PCR, and its TCRdb copy is limited to in-frame clones, with some not included. Of about 320,000 clones detected, roughly 15% appear once; the ten largest clones hold approximately 7%. Comments on this clone: The antigen remains unidentified.

Study-level results: A potential influence of HLA type upon TCRB rearrangement remained unresolved herein.

The TCR comes from a young man in good health. The sequencing input was central memory CD4+ T cells from blood.

The CDR3 nucleotides are TGTGCCAGCAGCCTTAGCGGGAGCCTCACCGGGGAGCTGTTTTTT. Translated, it gives CASSLSGSLTGELFF. The V call is TRBV7-2, the J call TRBJ2-2; 9 nucleotides align to TRBD2. Germline CDR1 and CDR2: SGHTA and FQGNSA. The CDR3 spans 15 residues. The junction had 5 bases not matched to a gene; V was cut back by 5 bases and J by 4 bases.